This is a list of T cell receptor beta chains from one sample in a study of OX40 agonist ivuxolimab in advanced cancers. TCRdb's table, derived via immunoSEQ multiplex PCR, lists solely in-frame clones and lacks some. Of more than 45,000 clones in the sample, about 81% were seen once. The input for sequencing was CD4+ or CD8+ T cells sorted from blood, taken in a trial of the OX40 agonist ivuxolimab. These receptors were collected from an adult with an advanced solid tumor such as melanoma, head and neck, liver or kidney cancer. Both conserved end residues are trimmed from each CDR3. Each record gives: clone size, V gene, CDR3 protein. Clone sizes are given selectively: once, few, many, or a class where the clone is expanded.

-,TRBV5-1,ASSLAVDTDTQY
-,TRBV9,ASSPEGSLGTGELF
once,TRBV4-1,ASSQDGGLREQF
-,TRBV29-1,SVEGLGDRLYNEQF
-,TRBV4-1,ASSQDTSGYNEQF
-,TRBV4-1,ASSQQQLNTEAF
-,TRBV4-2,ASSQDPRQSIQF
once,TRBV6-6,ASSRTSGSYEQY
-,TRBV5-1,ASSLQSASGNTIY
-,TRBV7-9,ASSPPHQETQY
few,TRBV6-1,ASSEGQGTIYEQY
few,TRBV5-1,ASSLGQIGDEQY
-,TRBV11-3,ASSLGVHYGYT
few,TRBV7-9,ASSPDRAYGYT
-,TRBV5-1,ASSLPSSAETQY
few,TRBV27,ASGFNREDNEKLF
-,TRBV30,AWIWGHKNTEAF
-,TRBV7-2,ASSLAPGPIAYEQY
once,TRBV6-5,ASSYVRNTGELF
-,TRBV6-5,ASRDSRDYGYT
-,TRBV7-9,ASSDLTGGPQPQH
once,TRBV5-4,ASSSQGEQY
once,TRBV6-6,ASSYSRGGDGNEQF
-,TRBV7-2,ASRKTENTEAF
-,TRBV2,ASSPDQGVVAF
-,TRBV4-3,ASSQDVEWGLEAF
-,TRBV5-6,ASSLHPAGRDNEQF
once,TRBV19,ASLIGERTDTQY